This T cell receptor (beta chain) was documented in a study of shared clonotypes between healthy human individuals. Study-wide results and caveats: Clonotypes not shared had lower generation probabilities than those common to all four donors.

Naive CD8 cells were CD45RO-negative, positively selected for CCR7, excluding terminally differentiated effector memory CD45RA+ cells. Germline values: CDR1 LNHDA, CDR2 SQIVND (reference sequence). CDR3 length equals 18 residues. V lost 4 bases and J lost 3; bases outside the gene matches: 14. Details on this clone: Its antigen remains unknown.

Some clones are missing from TCRdb's copy, which holds only in-frame ones; the method was immunoSEQ multiplex PCR. The sample lists over 2,000,000 clones; 93% were seen once. This clonotype was sampled from a man between 18 and 29 years old in good health. Some clones in this sample may be carry-over from other donors' samples. The specimen was naive CD8+ T cells from PBMCs. This chain uses TRBV19 with TRBJ2-3; 9 nucleotides match TRBD1. The chain's CDR3 is CASSKTRPSGTGTDTQYF. CDR3 coding DNA: TGTGCCAGTAGTAAGACCCGCCCTTCCGGGACAGGGACAGATACGCAGTATTTT.